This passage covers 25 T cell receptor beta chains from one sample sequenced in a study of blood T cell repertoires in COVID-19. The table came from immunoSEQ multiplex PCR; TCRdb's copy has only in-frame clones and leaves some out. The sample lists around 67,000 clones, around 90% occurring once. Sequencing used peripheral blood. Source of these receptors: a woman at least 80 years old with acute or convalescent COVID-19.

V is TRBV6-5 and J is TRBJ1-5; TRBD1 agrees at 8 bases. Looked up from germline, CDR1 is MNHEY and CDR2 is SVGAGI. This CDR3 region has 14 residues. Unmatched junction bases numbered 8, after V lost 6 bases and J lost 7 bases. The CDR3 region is CASRSGGAGQPQHF. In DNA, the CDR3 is TGTGCCAGCAGATCAGGGGGCGCCGGACAGCCCCAGCATTTT.

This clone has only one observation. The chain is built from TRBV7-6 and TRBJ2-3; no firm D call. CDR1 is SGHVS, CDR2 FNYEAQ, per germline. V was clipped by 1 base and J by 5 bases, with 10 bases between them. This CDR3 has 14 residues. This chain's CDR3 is CASSLGLAGDTQYF. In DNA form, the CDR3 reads TGTGCCAGCAGCTTAGGCTTGGCTGGAGATACGCAGTATTTT.

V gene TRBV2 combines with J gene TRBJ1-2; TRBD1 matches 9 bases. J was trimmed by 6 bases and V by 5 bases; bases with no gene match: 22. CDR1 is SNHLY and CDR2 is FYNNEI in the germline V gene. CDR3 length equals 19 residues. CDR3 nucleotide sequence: TGTGCCAGCAGTTTTTTTTCCCGTCTGGACAGGGGTAATTTGGATGGCTACACCTTC. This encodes CASSFFSRLDRGNLDGYTF.

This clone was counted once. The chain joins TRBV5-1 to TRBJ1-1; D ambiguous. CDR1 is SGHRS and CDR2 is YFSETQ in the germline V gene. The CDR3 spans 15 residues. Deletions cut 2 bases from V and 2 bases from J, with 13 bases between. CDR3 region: CASSFGHTVNTEAFF. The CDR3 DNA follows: TGCGCCAGCAGCTTTGGGCATACGGTAAACACTGAAGCTTTCTTT.

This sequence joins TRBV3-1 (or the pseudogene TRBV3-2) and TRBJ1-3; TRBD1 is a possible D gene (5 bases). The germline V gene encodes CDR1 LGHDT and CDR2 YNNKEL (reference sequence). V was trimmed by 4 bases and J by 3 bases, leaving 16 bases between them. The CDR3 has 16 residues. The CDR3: CASSRGDRSFGNTIYF. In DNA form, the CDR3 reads TGTGCCAGCAGCCGCGGAGACAGATCCTTTGGAAACACCATATATTTT.

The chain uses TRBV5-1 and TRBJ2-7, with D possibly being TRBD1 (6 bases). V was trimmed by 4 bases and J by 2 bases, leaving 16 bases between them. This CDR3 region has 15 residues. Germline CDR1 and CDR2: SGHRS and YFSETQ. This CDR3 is CASSPNPGAAYEQYF. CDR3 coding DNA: TGCGCCAGCAGCCCTAACCCAGGGGCCGCCTACGAGCAGTACTTC.

CDR3 bases: TGTGCCAGCAGCTTAGTTCAGGGGAATTCACCCCTCCACTTT. Protein product: CASSLVQGNSPLHF. V is TRBV11-2 and J is TRBJ1-6; D is perhaps TRBD1 (6 bases). Trimming cost V 1 base and J 7 bases, with 8 bases left between them. This CDR3 is built from 14 residues. CDR1 SGHAT and CDR2 FQNNGV come from the germline V gene.

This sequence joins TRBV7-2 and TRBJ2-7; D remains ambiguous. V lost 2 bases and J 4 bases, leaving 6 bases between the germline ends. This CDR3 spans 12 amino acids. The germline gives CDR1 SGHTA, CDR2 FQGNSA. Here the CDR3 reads CASSLQVYEQYF. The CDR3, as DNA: TGTGCCAGCAGCTTACAGGTATACGAGCAGTACTTC.

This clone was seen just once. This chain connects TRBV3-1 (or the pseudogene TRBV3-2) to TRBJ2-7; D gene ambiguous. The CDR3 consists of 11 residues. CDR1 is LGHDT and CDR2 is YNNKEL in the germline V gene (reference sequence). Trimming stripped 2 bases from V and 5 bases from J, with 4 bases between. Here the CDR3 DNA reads TGTGCCAGCAGCCAAACGGACGAGCAGTACTTC. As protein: CASSQTDEQYF.

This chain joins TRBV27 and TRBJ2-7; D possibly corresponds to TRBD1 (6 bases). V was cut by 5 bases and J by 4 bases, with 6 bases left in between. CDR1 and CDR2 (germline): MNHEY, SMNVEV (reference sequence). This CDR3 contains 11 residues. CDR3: CASSTGYEQYF. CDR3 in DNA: TGTGCCAGCAGTACAGGGTACGAGCAGTACTTC.

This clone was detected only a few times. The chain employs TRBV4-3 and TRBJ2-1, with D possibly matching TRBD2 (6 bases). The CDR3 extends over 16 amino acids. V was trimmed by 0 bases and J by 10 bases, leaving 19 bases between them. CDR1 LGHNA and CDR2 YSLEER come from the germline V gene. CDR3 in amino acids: CASSQDAGGPGREQFF. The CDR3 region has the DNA TGCGCCAGCAGCCAAGATGCAGGCGGGCCCGGGAGAGAGCAGTTCTTC.

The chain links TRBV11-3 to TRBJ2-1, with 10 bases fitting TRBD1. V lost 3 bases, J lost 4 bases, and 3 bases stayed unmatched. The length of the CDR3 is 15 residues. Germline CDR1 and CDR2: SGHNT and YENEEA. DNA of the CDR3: TGTGCCAGCAGCTTCCGGGACAGGGGTTACAATGAGCAGTTCTTC. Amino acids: CASSFRDRGYNEQFF. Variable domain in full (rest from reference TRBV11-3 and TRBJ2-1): EAGVVQSPRYKIIEKKQPVAFWCNPISGHNTLYWYLQNLGQGPELLIRYENEEAVDDSQLPKDRFSAERLKGVDSTLKIQPAELGDSAVYLCASSFRDRGYNEQFFGPGTRLTVL.

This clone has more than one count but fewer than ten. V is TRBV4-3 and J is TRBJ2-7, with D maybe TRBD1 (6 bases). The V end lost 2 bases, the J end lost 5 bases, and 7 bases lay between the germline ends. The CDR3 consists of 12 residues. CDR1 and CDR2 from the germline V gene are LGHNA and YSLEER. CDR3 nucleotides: TGCGCCAGCAGCCAAAACAGGGACGAGCAGTACTTC. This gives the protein CASSQNRDEQYF.

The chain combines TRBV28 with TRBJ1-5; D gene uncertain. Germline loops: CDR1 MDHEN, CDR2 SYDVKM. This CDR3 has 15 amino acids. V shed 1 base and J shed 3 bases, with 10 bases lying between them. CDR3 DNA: TGTGCCAGCAGTTTATTGCGCGGTCCCAATCAGCCCCAGCATTTT. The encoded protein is CASSLLRGPNQPQHF.

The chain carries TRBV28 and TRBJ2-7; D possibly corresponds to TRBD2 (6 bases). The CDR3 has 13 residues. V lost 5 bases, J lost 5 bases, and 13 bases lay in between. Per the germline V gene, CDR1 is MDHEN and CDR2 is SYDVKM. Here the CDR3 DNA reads TGTGCCAGCAGTAATCCTGCTAGCGACGAGCAGTACTTC. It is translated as CASSNPASDEQYF.

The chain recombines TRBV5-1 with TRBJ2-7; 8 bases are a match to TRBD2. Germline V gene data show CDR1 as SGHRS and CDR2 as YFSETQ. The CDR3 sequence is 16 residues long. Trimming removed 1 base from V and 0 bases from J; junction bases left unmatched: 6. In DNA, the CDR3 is TGCGCCAGCAGCTTGTTCGTAGCGGGGCTCTCCTACGAGCAGTACTTC. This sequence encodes CASSLFVAGLSYEQYF.

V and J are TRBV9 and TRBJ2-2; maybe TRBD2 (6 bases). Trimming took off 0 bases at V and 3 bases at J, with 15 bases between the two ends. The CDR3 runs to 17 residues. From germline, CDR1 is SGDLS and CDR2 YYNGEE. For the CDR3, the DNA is TGTGCCAGCAGCGTAGAATTGGGGGGACCGGACACCGGGGAGCTGTTTTTT. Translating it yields CASSVELGGPDTGELFF.

The CDR3 loop reads CASSQNLDTGELFF. The CDR3 nucleotides are TGTGCCAGCAGCCAAAACTTGGACACCGGGGAGCTGTTTTTT. The V and J genes are TRBV14 and TRBJ2-2; D gene uncertain. The CDR3 contains 14 residues. V lost 2 bases and J lost 3, with 7 bases in between. CDR1 is SGHDN, CDR2 FVKESK, per germline.

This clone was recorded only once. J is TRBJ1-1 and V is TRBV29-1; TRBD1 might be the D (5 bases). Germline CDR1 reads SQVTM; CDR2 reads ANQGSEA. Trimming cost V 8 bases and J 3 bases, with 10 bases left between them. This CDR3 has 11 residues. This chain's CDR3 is CSLVRDTEAFF. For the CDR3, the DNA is TGCAGCCTTGTCAGGGACACTGAAGCTTTCTTT.

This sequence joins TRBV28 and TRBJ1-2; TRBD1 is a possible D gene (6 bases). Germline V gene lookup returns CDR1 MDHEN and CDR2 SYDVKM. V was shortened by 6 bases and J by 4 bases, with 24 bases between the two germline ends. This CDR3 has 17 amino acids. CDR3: CASSPGNIIQGGYGYTF. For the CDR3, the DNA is TGTGCCAGCAGCCCGGGAAATATTATACAGGGTGGCTATGGCTACACCTTC.

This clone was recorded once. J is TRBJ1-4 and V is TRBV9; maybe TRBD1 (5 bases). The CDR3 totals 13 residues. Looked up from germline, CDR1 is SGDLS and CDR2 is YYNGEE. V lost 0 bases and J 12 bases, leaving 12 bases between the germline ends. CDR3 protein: CASSVDGGGELFF. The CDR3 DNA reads TGTGCCAGCAGCGTAGACGGTGGAGGGGAACTGTTTTTT. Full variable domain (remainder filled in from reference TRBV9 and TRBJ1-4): DSGVTQTPKHLITATGQRVTLRCSPRSGDLSVYWYQQSLDQGLQFLIQYYNGEERAKGNILERFSAQQFPDLHSELNLSSLELGDSALYFCASSVDGGGELFFGSGTQLSVL.

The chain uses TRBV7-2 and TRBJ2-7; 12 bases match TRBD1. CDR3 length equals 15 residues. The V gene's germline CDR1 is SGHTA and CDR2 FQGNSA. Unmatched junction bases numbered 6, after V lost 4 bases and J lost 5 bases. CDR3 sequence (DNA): TGTGCCAGCAGCTCGTCCGGGACAGGGGGCCACGAGCAGTACTTC. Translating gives CASSSSGTGGHEQYF.

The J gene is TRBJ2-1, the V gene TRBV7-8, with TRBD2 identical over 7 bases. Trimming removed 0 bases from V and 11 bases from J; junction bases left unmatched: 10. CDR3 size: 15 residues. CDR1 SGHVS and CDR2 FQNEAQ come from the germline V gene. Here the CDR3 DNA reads TGTGCCAGCAGCTTAGCTATTAGGCGGGAGCCCCAGCAGTTCTTC. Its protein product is CASSLAIRREPQQFF. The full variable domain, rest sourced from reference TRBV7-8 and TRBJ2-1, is GAGVSQSPRYKVAKRGQDVALRCDPISGHVSLFWYQQALGQGPEFLTYFQNEAQLDKSGLPSDRFFAERPEGSVSTLKIQRTQQEDSAVYLCASSLAIRREPQQFFGPGTRLTVL.

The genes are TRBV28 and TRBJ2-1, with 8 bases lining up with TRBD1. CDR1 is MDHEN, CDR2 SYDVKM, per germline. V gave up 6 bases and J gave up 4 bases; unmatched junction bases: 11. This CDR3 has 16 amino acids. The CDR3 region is CASSSGRQGSYNEQFF. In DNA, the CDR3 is TGTGCCAGCAGCAGTGGTCGACAGGGGTCATACAATGAGCAGTTCTTC.

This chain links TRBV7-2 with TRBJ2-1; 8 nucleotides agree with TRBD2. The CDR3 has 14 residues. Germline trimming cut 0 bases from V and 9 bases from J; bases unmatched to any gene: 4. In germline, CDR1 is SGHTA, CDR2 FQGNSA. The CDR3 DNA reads TGTGCCAGCAGCTTAGCGTGGACTAGCACTGAGCAGTTCTTC. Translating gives CASSLAWTSTEQFF.